This T cell receptor beta chain comes out of a study of regulatory T cells in long-lasting Graves disease. General study findings and limits: Since the sample size was small, accuracy may have been reduced. Patients with persistent Graves' had lower TCR diversity than newly diagnosed patients.

The V end lost 6 bases, the J end lost 3 bases, and 8 bases lay between the germline ends. The CDR3 is made up of 12 amino acids. Assembly of TCR beta libraries relied on iRepertoire HTBI primers together with Arm-PCR of CDR3 regions. Each CDR3 protein gets one entry after TCRdb re-called the multiplex PCR reads with MiXCR. In the table there are about 310,000 distinct CDR3 sequences, around 20% of which are singletons. Stated time point: persistent/refractory GD, antithyroid drugs over 5 years with positive TRAb. Preparation of the TCR library used RNA extracted from PBMCs. Graves' disease diagnosis relied on American Thyroid Association guidelines. This clonotype has at least ten counts. Its antigen is undetermined.

This sample comprised peripheral blood mononuclear cells (PBMCs), obtained when the disease was refractory, from a patient treated with antithyroid drugs. This sequence was found in a female donor with Graves disease. V is TRBV12-3 or TRBV12-4 and J is TRBJ1-2; D gene unclear. This chain's CDR3 is CASRGFYYGYTF. The CDR3 bases are TGTGCCAGCAGGGGATTTTACTATGGCTACACCTTC.